Shown below are 31 T cell receptor beta chains from a single sample sequenced in a study of T cell changes during pregnancy in multiple sclerosis. Generated by immunoSEQ multiplex PCR, the TCRdb table keeps only in-frame clones and is missing some. In the table there are 25,000 to 30,000 clones, approximately 94% of which are singletons. The source material was CD8+ T cells from peripheral blood mononuclear cells, sampled before pregnancy. These receptors were obtained from a female donor with multiple sclerosis, enrolled in a pregnancy study.

CDR3: CASGKREGGTDTQYF. CDR3 sequence (DNA): TGTGCCAGCGGCAAGCGGGAGGGTGGCACAGATACGCAGTATTTT. The V and J genes are TRBV5-4 and TRBJ2-3; 10 bases fit TRBD2. V was pared by 7 bases and J by 1 base, with 6 bases of the junction left unmatched. The CDR3 runs 15 residues. Germline assignment: CDR1 SGHNT and CDR2 YYREEE (reference sequence).

The J gene is TRBJ2-5, the V gene TRBV5-4; 10 bases align to TRBD2. The V gene's germline CDR1 is SGHNT and CDR2 YYREEE (reference sequence). There are 18 residues in the CDR3. Trimming cost V 4 bases and J 1 base; bases outside gene matches: 13. CDR3 bases: TGTGCCAGCAGCAGGGGAGGGCTAGCGGGGGACCCCCAAGAGACCCAGTACTTC. Protein sequence: CASSRGGLAGDPQETQYF.

V is TRBV27 and J is TRBJ2-4; 8 bases agree with TRBD1. The germline V gene encodes CDR1 MNHEY and CDR2 SMNVEV (reference sequence). J was trimmed by 0 bases and V by 4 bases; bases with no gene match: 5. The CDR3 length is 16 residues. CDR3 DNA: TGTGCCAGCAGTTCAACAGGGGGGATAGCCAAAAACATTCAGTACTTC. Translation gives CASSSTGGIAKNIQYF.

The DNA of the CDR3 is TGTGCCAGCAGTGTAGGGGGTGGGTACAATGAGCAGTTCTTC. It translates to CASSVGGGYNEQFF. V is TRBV28 and J is TRBJ2-1; D is possibly TRBD1 (6 bases). Germline values: CDR1 MDHEN, CDR2 SYDVKM. The V end lost 5 bases, the J end lost 4 bases, and 12 bases lay between the germline ends. This CDR3 is built from 14 residues.

The CDR3: CASSDGTGDTDTQYF. The DNA for the CDR3 is TGTGCCAGCAGTGACGGGACGGGGGACACAGATACGCAGTATTTT. This chain joins TRBV6-4 and TRBJ2-3; D is possibly TRBD2 (6 bases). V dropped 2 bases and J dropped 2 bases, with 11 bases sitting between them. The CDR3 spans 15 residues. Germline V gene data show CDR1 as MRHNA and CDR2 as SNTAGT.

The CDR3: CASSLGGVNQPQHF. The CDR3 coding sequence is TGTGCCAGCAGCTTAGGCGGGGTCAATCAGCCCCAGCATTTT. This chain links TRBV7-6 with TRBJ1-5, with D unclear. V gave up 1 base and J gave up 3 bases, with 7 bases separating them. The CDR3 length is 14 residues. Germline-derived CDR1 and CDR2 are SGHVS and FNYEAQ.

The CDR3 DNA reads TGTGCCAGCAGCGGACTCGACTTCTCTGGAAACACCATATATTTT. Amino acids: CASSGLDFSGNTIYF. The chain joins TRBV2 to TRBJ1-3; D not certain. Germline assignment: CDR1 SNHLY and CDR2 FYNNEI. The CDR3 is made up of 15 amino acids. V was pared by 6 bases and J by 0 bases, with 12 bases between.

The count of this clone is one. This chain uses TRBV30 with TRBJ1-5; the match to TRBD1 covers 10 bases. V trimming: 2 bases; J trimming: 4 bases; junction bases outside the gene matches: 8. The CDR3 has 16 residues. Germline V gene sequence: CDR1 GTSNPN, CDR2 SVGIG (reference sequence). The CDR3 DNA reads TGTGCCTGGAGTCTAATCGGGACAGGGGTGAATCAGCCCCAGCATTTT. Translated, it gives CAWSLIGTGVNQPQHF.

This rearrangement joins TRBV15 to TRBJ2-3, with 7 bases identical to TRBD1. The V segment lost 5 bases and the J segment 5 bases; nucleotides outside the gene matches: 19. Germline loops: CDR1 LNHNV, CDR2 YYDKDF (reference sequence). This CDR3 is 18 amino acids long. The CDR3 coding sequence is TGTGCCACCAGCTCCCGGACAGGAAGTAGTCAGGGGTTAGATACGCAGTATTTT. Protein product: CATSSRTGSSQGLDTQYF.

This chain connects TRBV28 to TRBJ2-2; 8 bases agree with TRBD1. The V gene's germline CDR1 is MDHEN and CDR2 SYDVKM. CDR3 length equals 17 residues. The V gene end was trimmed by 0 bases and the J gene end by 1 base; junction bases not matched to a gene: 4. As DNA, the CDR3 is TGTGCCAGCAGTTTATGGGCCGGGACAGGGAACACCGGGGAGCTGTTTTTT. Its protein product is CASSLWAGTGNTGELFF.

The chain couples TRBV9 to TRBJ2-3; possibly TRBD2 for D (5 bases). V lost 1 base to trimming and J lost 2 bases, with 11 bases between them. Germline V lookup: CDR1 SGDLS, CDR2 YYNGEE. This CDR3 spans 15 amino acids. Here the CDR3 DNA reads TGTGCCAGCAGCGTATCGGGCGGGCTCACAGATACGCAGTATTTT. It translates to CASSVSGGLTDTQYF.

This chain connects TRBV10-3 to TRBJ2-7, with unresolved D. The CDR3 spans 13 residues. The V and J ends lost 6 bases and 2 bases respectively, with 11 bases between them. Germline values: CDR1 ENHRY, CDR2 SYGVKD. DNA for the CDR3: TGTGCCATCAGGGAGACCCACACCTACGAGCAGTACTTC. Its protein is CAIRETHTYEQYF.

The chain carries TRBV15 and TRBJ1-5; D possibly corresponds to TRBD1 (6 bases). Trimming took off 1 base at V and 4 bases at J, with 14 bases between the two ends. The CDR3 length is 16 residues. Germline V CDR1 and CDR2: LNHNV, YYDKDF (reference sequence). Here the CDR3 reads CATSRALTGLNQPQHF. In DNA, the CDR3 is TGTGCCACCAGCAGAGCCTTGACAGGATTAAATCAGCCCCAGCATTTT.

The rearrangement joins TRBV27 to TRBJ1-2, with D perhaps TRBD1 (6 bases). Germline V gene lookup returns CDR1 MNHEY and CDR2 SMNVEV (reference sequence). The CDR3 extends over 14 amino acids. V was cut by 10 bases and J by 2 bases, with 17 bases left in between. CDR3 DNA: TGTGCCACCCGTGGGGGGGGGCTGAACTATGGCTACACCTTC. Translation gives CATRGGGLNYGYTF.

The gene calls are TRBV6-1 and TRBJ2-7, with D possibly TRBD2 on 5 matching bases. Germline loops: CDR1 MNHNS, CDR2 SASEGT. There are 13 residues in the CDR3. The germline V and J ends were trimmed by 4 bases and 2 bases, with 9 bases remaining between them. CDR3 sequence: CASSATRAYEQYF. As DNA, the CDR3 is TGTGCCAGCAGTGCCACGCGGGCCTACGAGCAGTACTTC.

CDR3 bases: TGTGCCAGCGGCGGAGTCGGAGCAGATTATGGCTACACCTTC. Its protein product is CASGGVGADYGYTF. V is TRBV27 and J is TRBJ1-2; no definite D call. This CDR3 contains 14 residues. Germline CDR1 is MNHEY and CDR2 is SMNVEV (reference sequence). V dropped 8 bases and J dropped 5 bases, with 18 bases sitting between them.

The chain combines TRBV28 with TRBJ2-6; 9 positions match TRBD1. V lost 2 bases, J lost 3 bases, and 5 bases stayed unmatched. The CDR3 consists of 17 residues. CDR1 is MDHEN and CDR2 is SYDVKM in the germline V gene. The CDR3 DNA sequence: TGTGCCAGCAGTTTACCACAGGGGGCACTTGGGGCCAACGTCCTGACTTTC. It is translated as CASSLPQGALGANVLTF. The whole variable domain, filled in from reference TRBV28 and TRBJ2-6, reads DVKVTQSSRYLVKRTGEKVFLECVQDMDHENMFWYRQDPGLGLRLIYFSYDVKMKEKGDIPEGYSVSREKKERFSLILESASTNQTSMYLCASSLPQGALGANVLTFGAGSRLTVL.

This chain uses TRBV14 with TRBJ1-5; TRBD1 agrees at 9 bases. Germline CDR1 is SGHDN and CDR2 is FVKESK. The CDR3 loop spans 21 amino acids. With 0 bases clipped from V and 1 base from J, the junction kept 16 bases outside the gene matches. CDR3 coding DNA: TGTGCCAGCAGCCAAGATCGCCCTGGGACAGGGAATAGGATGAGCAATCAGCCCCAGCATTTT. Translation: CASSQDRPGTGNRMSNQPQHF.

The V gene is TRBV7-3, the J gene TRBJ1-1; the match to TRBD1 covers 7 bases. V was clipped by 0 bases and J by 7 bases; unmatched bases: 5. The CDR3 spans 14 residues. The germline CDR1 and CDR2 sequences are SGHTA and FQGTGA. The CDR3 region is CASSLTGDSDEAFF. CDR3 DNA: TGTGCCAGCAGCTTAACGGGGGACAGCGATGAAGCTTTCTTT.

The sample holds one count of this clone. V usage is TRBV7-9 and J usage is TRBJ1-2; 8 bases align to TRBD1. This CDR3 is 15 amino acids long. Trimming took 5 bases from V and 6 from J; bases not matched to a gene: 11. Germline CDR1 reads SEHNR; CDR2 reads FQNEAQ (reference sequence). The CDR3 here is CASSALDRALDGYTF. The CDR3 DNA follows: TGTGCCAGCAGCGCCCTGGACAGGGCCTTAGATGGCTACACCTTC.

This sequence joins TRBV29-1 and TRBJ1-5, with D possibly TRBD1 on 5 matching bases. The V end was cut by 4 bases, the J end by 3 bases, with 13 bases between. The CDR3 spans 14 residues. The V gene's germline CDR1 is SQVTM and CDR2 ANQGSEA. The CDR3 nucleotides read TGCAGCGTTGTTTTCGGGGGGTTCAATCAGCCCCAGCATTTT. This codes for CSVVFGGFNQPQHF.

This chain uses TRBV9 with TRBJ2-3; possibly TRBD2 for D (7 bases). V gave up 4 bases and J gave up 6 bases, with 21 bases separating them. Looked up from germline, CDR1 is SGDLS and CDR2 is YYNGEE. The length of the CDR3 is 16 residues. The CDR3 DNA is TGTGCCAGCAGCCTCGAGGGGGGTTTCGGGGGGGATACGCAGTATTTT. Protein sequence: CASSLEGGFGGDTQYF.

This chain uses TRBV5-5 with TRBJ2-1; TRBD2 aligns across 11 bases. Germline-derived CDR1 and CDR2 are SGHKS and YYEKEE (reference sequence). Losses at the gene ends were 4 bases for V and 8 bases for J; bases not matched to a gene: 11. The CDR3 is 16 amino acids. CDR3 region: CASSPISSGGLDEQFF. DNA for the CDR3: TGTGCCAGCAGCCCGATCTCTAGCGGGGGGTTGGATGAGCAGTTCTTC. Together with reference TRBV5-5 and TRBJ2-1, the CDR3 gives the full variable domain: DAGVTQSPTHLIKTRGQQVTLRCSPISGHKSVSWYQQVLGQGPQFIFQYYEKEERGRGNFPDRFSARQFPNYSSELNVNALLLGDSALYLCASSPISSGGLDEQFFGPGTRLTVL.

The gene calls are TRBV12-5 and TRBJ2-1; 9 bases are shared with TRBD1. The CDR3 is made up of 16 amino acids. Germline V gene data show CDR1 as LGHNT and CDR2 as FRNRAP. V trimming: 5 bases; J trimming: 8 bases; junction bases outside the gene matches: 13. The CDR3 spells CASGVSPGQGFDEQFF. The CDR3 region has the DNA TGTGCTAGTGGTGTATCCCCGGGACAGGGCTTCGATGAGCAGTTCTTC.

The V gene is TRBV13, the J gene TRBJ1-2, with 11 positions matching TRBD1. The trim removed 5 bases at V and 8 bases at J, leaving 10 bases unmatched. This CDR3 has 15 amino acids. Germline V gene lookup returns CDR1 PRHDT and CDR2 FYEKMQ (reference sequence). Here the CDR3 reads CASSRRDRGVSGYTF. CDR3 bases: TGTGCCAGCAGCCGCCGGGACAGGGGGGTTAGCGGCTACACCTTC.

This chain uses TRBV27 with TRBJ1-1, with D perhaps matching TRBD1 (6 bases). The CDR3 contains 13 residues. V gave up 8 bases and J gave up 0 bases, with 10 bases separating them. Germline CDR1 and CDR2: MNHEY and SMNVEV (reference sequence). The CDR3 region is CASVGAVNTEAFF. CDR3 DNA sequence: TGTGCCAGCGTGGGGGCAGTGAACACTGAAGCTTTCTTT.

This clone was found a few times. The chain joins TRBV28 to TRBJ1-5; D is unclear. In germline, CDR1 is MDHEN, CDR2 SYDVKM. The V end was cut by 5 bases, the J end by 6 bases, with 14 bases between. CDR3 length: 14 amino acids. In DNA form, the CDR3 reads TGTGCCAGCAGTCATCGGGGTTCAGGTCAGCCCCAGCATTTT. This encodes CASSHRGSGQPQHF.

The rearrangement links TRBV6-5 to TRBJ2-7; 10 bases agree with TRBD2. The V gene's germline CDR1 is MNHEY and CDR2 SVGAGI. The length of the CDR3 is 15 residues. The trim removed 2 bases at V and 5 bases at J, leaving 6 bases unmatched. The CDR3 loop reads CASSYGLAGVNEQYF. In DNA form, the CDR3 reads TGTGCCAGCAGTTACGGGCTAGCGGGAGTTAACGAGCAGTACTTC.

The chain combines TRBV28 with TRBJ2-1, with 8 bases matching TRBD2. The CDR3 loop spans 15 amino acids. Germline assignment: CDR1 MDHEN and CDR2 SYDVKM. V trimming: 8 bases; J trimming: 0 bases; junction bases outside the gene matches: 6. CDR3 DNA: TGTGCCAGCGGCTTGCGGGGGGTCTCCTACAATGAGCAGTTCTTC. Translation gives CASGLRGVSYNEQFF.

The chain recombines TRBV27 with TRBJ1-4; 7 bases are shared with TRBD1. The V gene's germline CDR1 is MNHEY and CDR2 SMNVEV (reference sequence). This CDR3 has 15 amino acids. Losses at the gene ends were 5 bases for V and 7 bases for J; bases not matched to a gene: 10. The CDR3 spells CASSAGTAWGEKLFF. Here the CDR3 DNA reads TGTGCCAGCAGTGCCGGGACAGCGTGGGGTGAAAAACTGTTTTTT.

V and J are TRBV7-9 and TRBJ2-1, with TRBD2 as a possible D gene (6 bases). The CDR3 extends over 15 amino acids. Trimming took 1 base from V and 6 from J, leaving 13 bases between them. The germline V gene has CDR1 SEHNR and CDR2 FQNEAQ (reference sequence). This CDR3 is CASSLGRARGNEQFF. CDR3 nucleotides: TGTGCCAGCAGCTTAGGGCGGGCGCGGGGCAATGAGCAGTTCTTC.